This is a list of T cell receptor beta chains from one sample in a study of shared clonotypes between healthy human individuals. The table came from immunoSEQ multiplex PCR; TCRdb's copy has only in-frame clones and leaves some out. The sample lists under 600,000 clones, roughly 97% occurring once. Specimen: naive CD4+ T cells sorted from blood. These receptor sequences come from a young woman in good health. Both conserved end residues are part of each CDR3. The order of the fields is V gene, clone size, D gene, J gene, CDR3 DNA, CDR3 protein. D genes are given only for firm matches. Size is omitted from some rows. Given values are once, few, many or a class for expanded clones.

V: TRBV18; size: once; D: -; J: TRBJ2-7; DNA: TGTGCCAGCTCACCTAGCGGTATATACGAGCAGTACTTC; CDR3: CASSPSGIYEQYF
V: TRBV6-5; size: -; D: -; J: TRBJ2-2; DNA: TGTGCCAGCTGCCACCCTGGCACCGGGGAGCTGTTTTTT; CDR3: CASCHPGTGELFF
V: TRBV7-9; size: -; D: TRBD2; J: TRBJ2-3; DNA: TGTGCCAGCAGCTCTACTTGGACTAGCGGGAGGGGAGGAGATACGCAGTATTTT; CDR3: CASSSTWTSGRGGDTQYF
V: TRBV19; size: -; D: -; J: TRBJ1-5; DNA: TGTGCCAGTAGGGTTACAAGTTATAGCAATCAGCCCCAGCATTTT; CDR3: CASRVTSYSNQPQHF
V: TRBV7-9; size: -; D: -; J: TRBJ2-7; DNA: TGTGCCAGCAGCTCATCCCAAGGGGGCGGGAGGCTCCACGAGCAGTACTTC; CDR3: CASSSSQGGGRLHEQYF
V: TRBV30; size: -; D: -; J: TRBJ1-1; DNA: TGTGCCTTCGGTGGGGTTAACACTGAAGCTTTCTTT; CDR3: CAFGGVNTEAFF
V: TRBV7-2; size: -; D: -; J: TRBJ2-1; DNA: TGTGCCAGCAGCCCCCCTGTGGGTAGGGGAACCTACAATGAGCAGTTCTTC; CDR3: CASSPPVGRGTYNEQFF
V: TRBV28; size: -; D: TRBD2; J: TRBJ2-1; DNA: TGTGCCAGCAGTTTACCATCACGGGCCCGGGGCGGGAGAGCTAATGAGCAGTTCTTC; CDR3: CASSLPSRARGGRANEQFF
V: TRBV19; size: -; D: TRBD2; J: TRBJ2-2; DNA: TGTGCCAGTAGTATAACGACTAGCGGGAGCCCCGGGGAGCTGTTTTTT; CDR3: CASSITTSGSPGELFF
V: TRBV11-2; size: -; D: -; J: TRBJ2-1; DNA: TGTGCCAGCAGCTTTTACAATGAGCAGTTCTTC; CDR3: CASSFYNEQFF
V: TRBV7-9; size: -; D: -; J: TRBJ1-4; DNA: TGTGCCAGCAGCTTGGATAGGCGCCTTAATGAAAAACTGTTTTTT; CDR3: CASSLDRRLNEKLFF
V: TRBV28; size: once; D: -; J: TRBJ1-2; DNA: TGTGCCAGCAGTTTTGTCCACTATGGCTACACCTTC; CDR3: CASSFVHYGYTF
V: TRBV28; size: once; D: -; J: TRBJ2-2; DNA: TGTGCCAGCACCGCCTTAGCCGGGGAGCTGTTTTTT; CDR3: CASTALAGELFF
V: TRBV28; size: -; D: TRBD2; J: TRBJ2-1; DNA: TGTGCCAGCAGTTTTAGCGGGAGGGCCGCCTACAATGAGCAGTTCTTC; CDR3: CASSFSGRAAYNEQFF
V: TRBV29-1; size: -; D: -; J: TRBJ2-1; DNA: TGCAGCGCTCAGGGCCTAGGAGATGAGCAGTTCTTC; CDR3: CSAQGLGDEQFF
V: TRBV4-2; size: once; D: -; J: TRBJ1-2; DNA: TGTGCCAGCAGCCAAGGACATCATGGGGGCCAAAACTATGGCTACACCTTC; CDR3: CASSQGHHGGQNYGYTF
V: TRBV6-5; size: -; D: -; J: TRBJ1-1; DNA: TGTGCCAGCAGCACACCCGGGATGCGGACTGAAGCTTTCTTT; CDR3: CASSTPGMRTEAFF
V: TRBV2; size: -; D: -; J: TRBJ1-1; DNA: TGTGCCAGCAGTGCCCAGGCCTTAATGAACACTGAAGCTTTCTTT; CDR3: CASSAQALMNTEAFF
V: TRBV28; size: -; D: -; J: TRBJ1-5; DNA: TGTGCCAGCAGCCTACCCCGGGGGGGGAGAAATCAGCCCCAGCATTTT; CDR3: CASSLPRGGRNQPQHF
V: TRBV5-1; size: -; D: -; J: TRBJ2-2; DNA: TGCGCCAGCAGCTCCGCTGCAGGGTGGGACACCGGGGAGCTGTTTTTT; CDR3: CASSSAAGWDTGELFF
V: TRBV6-6; size: -; D: -; J: TRBJ1-4; DNA: TGTGCCAGCAGTTCGCGCTCCGGGACAAGTAATGAAAAACTGTTTTTT; CDR3: CASSSRSGTSNEKLFF
V: TRBV7-9; size: -; D: -; J: TRBJ2-1; DNA: TGTGCCAGCAGCTCTACTACTACGACATCGTACAATGAGCAGTTCTTC; CDR3: CASSSTTTTSYNEQFF
V: TRBV2; size: -; D: TRBD2; J: TRBJ2-5; DNA: TGTGCCAGCAGAATGACTAGCGGGAATCAAGAGACCCAGTACTTC; CDR3: CASRMTSGNQETQYF
V: TRBV28; size: -; D: TRBD2; J: TRBJ2-1; DNA: TGTGCCAGCAGTTTAATCGGGAGGCTAAACAATGAGCAGTTCTTC; CDR3: CASSLIGRLNNEQFF
V: TRBV7-9; size: -; D: TRBD2; J: TRBJ2-7; DNA: TGTGCCAGCAGCCCCCGGGACTACGCCAGTCCCTACGAGCAGTACTTC; CDR3: CASSPRDYASPYEQYF
V: TRBV19; size: -; D: -; J: TRBJ1-5; DNA: TGTGCCAGTAGTAATAAGGGGGTGGATCAGCCCCAGCATTTT; CDR3: CASSNKGVDQPQHF
V: TRBV5-4; size: few; D: -; J: TRBJ1-1; DNA: TGTGCCAGCAGCTACACAGGATGGGACACTGAAGCTTTCTTT; CDR3: CASSYTGWDTEAFF
V: TRBV7-9; size: -; D: -; J: TRBJ1-1; DNA: TGTGCCAGCAGCCCAGCGCGCGGGCGTCGGACTGAAGCTTTCTTT; CDR3: CASSPARGRRTEAFF
V: TRBV11-2; size: -; D: -; J: TRBJ2-5; DNA: TGTGCCAGCAGCACCGGGACGGGGATTTACCAAGAGACCCAGTACTTC; CDR3: CASSTGTGIYQETQYF
V: TRBV5-1; size: few; D: -; J: TRBJ1-2; DNA: TGCGCCAGCAGCTTGGGCAGCTCCTATGGCTACACCTTC; CDR3: CASSLGSSYGYTF
V: TRBV5-4; size: once; D: -; J: TRBJ2-7; DNA: TGTGCCAGCAGAACTCGGGAGTCGGTCGAGCAGTACTTC; CDR3: CASRTRESVEQYF
V: TRBV28; size: -; D: TRBD1; J: TRBJ2-3; DNA: TGTGCCAGCAGCATGGGGGTGGGCGCGCAGGGGGCGCAGTATTTT; CDR3: CASSMGVGAQGAQYF
V: TRBV19; size: -; D: TRBD2; J: TRBJ2-2; DNA: TGTGCCAGTACCACAGTGGGACTAGCGGGAGGGTCTGACACCGGGGAGCTGTTTTTT; CDR3: CASTTVGLAGGSDTGELFF
V: TRBV18; size: -; D: TRBD2; J: TRBJ2-2; DNA: TGTGCCAGCTCACCTTCACCGGGACTAGCGACCGGGGAGCTGTTTTTT; CDR3: CASSPSPGLATGELFF
V: TRBV19; size: -; D: -; J: TRBJ2-7; DNA: TGTGCCAGTAGTATACGAGGGCAGGGGTTCTACGAGCAGTACTTC; CDR3: CASSIRGQGFYEQYF